The entry that follows covers one TCR beta chain sequence. Its cognate antigen is unknown. Described time point: persistent/refractory GD, antithyroid drugs over 5 years with positive TRAb. Construction of the TCR library relied on RNA isolated from PBMCs. A volume of 9 to 9.5 milliliters of peripheral blood was collected in EDTA tubes. TCR beta libraries were built with iRepertoire HTBI primers and Arm-PCR of CDR3 regions. Via MiXCR, TCRdb re-called the multiplex PCR reads, giving one row per CDR3 protein. The data contain 700,000 or so distinct CDR3 sequences, 30% of them singletons. The data were obtained in a study of regulatory T cells in long-lasting Graves disease. Study-level points and caveats: Persistent disease exhibited a predilection for TRBV28, TRBJ1-2 and TRBJ2-5.

Trimming left V 1 base short and J 10 bases short, with 17 bases between. CDR1 and CDR2 (germline): LNHNV, YYDKDF (reference sequence). The length of the CDR3 is 16 residues. The sequencing used peripheral blood mononuclear cells (PBMCs), collected when the disease was refractory, from a patient treated with antithyroid drugs. The gene calls are TRBV15 and TRBJ1-6; TRBD1 might be the D (6 bases). The sequence derives from a female donor with Graves disease. The CDR3 reads CATSRARDTGGSPLHF. In DNA form, the CDR3 reads TGTGCCACCAGCAGAGCCCGGGACACTGGAGGGTCACCCCTCCACTTT.